The rows below give T cell receptor beta chains drawn from one sample of a study of shared clonotypes between healthy human individuals. Here immunoSEQ multiplex PCR was the method, and the copy in TCRdb shows in-frame clones only, minus some. This table holds some 360,000 clones, around 70% found once. The material sequenced was memory CD4+ T cells sorted from blood. The source is a man aged 25-40 years in good health. Each CDR3 is given with its conserved first and last residue. D genes are given only for firm matches. Some rows mark clone size as missing; the rest say once, few, many or name a class of expanded clone.

V gene: TRBV5-1
J gene: TRBJ2-1
clone size: once
D gene: TRBD2
CDR3 protein: CASSLGTSGVYNEQFF
CDR3 DNA: TGCGCCAGCAGCTTGGGGACTAGCGGAGTCTACAATGAGCAGTTCTTC

V gene: TRBV7-2
J gene: TRBJ2-3
clone size: .
D gene: TRBD2
CDR3 protein: CASSATEGTSGRTDTQYF
CDR3 DNA: TGTGCCAGCAGCGCTACCGAAGGGACTAGCGGACGCACAGATACGCAGTATTTT

V gene: TRBV19
J gene: TRBJ2-3
clone size: .
D gene: .
CDR3 protein: CASSTPGITTQYF
CDR3 DNA: TGTGCCAGTAGTACCCCAGGGATTACGACGCAGTATTTT

V gene: TRBV7-9
J gene: TRBJ2-3
clone size: .
D gene: .
CDR3 protein: CASRPGAGTDTQYF
CDR3 DNA: TGTGCCAGCAGACCTGGCGCAGGCACAGATACGCAGTATTTT

V gene: TRBV7-9
J gene: TRBJ2-1
clone size: .
D gene: .
CDR3 protein: CASSLVVHYNEQFF
CDR3 DNA: TGTGCCAGCAGCTTAGTGGTCCACTACAATGAGCAGTTCTTC

V gene: TRBV7-2
J gene: TRBJ1-1
clone size: .
D gene: .
CDR3 protein: CASSLLRANTEAFF
CDR3 DNA: TGTGCCAGCAGCTTACTACGCGCGAACACTGAAGCTTTCTTT

V gene: TRBV11-1
J gene: TRBJ2-2
clone size: .
D gene: .
CDR3 protein: CASQINSGVTGELFF
CDR3 DNA: TGTGCCAGCCAGATTAACTCAGGGGTCACCGGGGAGCTGTTTTTT

V gene: TRBV19
J gene: TRBJ2-1
clone size: .
D gene: TRBD2
CDR3 protein: CASSAPGTRGYNEQFF
CDR3 DNA: TGTGCCAGTAGTGCTCCCGGGACTAGAGGCTACAATGAGCAGTTCTTC

V gene: TRBV6-6
J gene: TRBJ2-5
clone size: .
D gene: TRBD2
CDR3 protein: CASSFDLAASETQYF
CDR3 DNA: TGTGCCAGCAGTTTCGACCTAGCGGCCTCGGAGACCCAGTACTTC

V gene: TRBV11-3
J gene: TRBJ2-3
clone size: .
D gene: TRBD2
CDR3 protein: CASSQRLAGATDTQYF
CDR3 DNA: TGTGCCAGCAGCCAACGACTAGCGGGAGCGACAGATACGCAGTATTTT

V gene: TRBV7-3
J gene: TRBJ2-1
clone size: few
D gene: .
CDR3 protein: CASSLTQLKRNEQFF
CDR3 DNA: TGTGCCAGCAGCTTAACCCAGTTGAAGCGCAATGAGCAGTTCTTC

V gene: TRBV5-4
J gene: TRBJ2-7
clone size: few
D gene: TRBD2
CDR3 protein: CASSLTSGSLLVYEQYF
CDR3 DNA: TGTGCCAGCAGCTTGACTAGCGGGAGTCTCTTAGTTTACGAGCAGTACTTC

V gene: TRBV5-1
J gene: TRBJ2-7
clone size: once
D gene: TRBD1
CDR3 protein: CASSRSGTDYEQYF
CDR3 DNA: TGCGCCAGCAGCCGTTCCGGGACAGACTACGAGCAGTACTTC

V gene: TRBV5-5
J gene: TRBJ1-2
clone size: .
D gene: .
CDR3 protein: CASSRVGNLGYTF
CDR3 DNA: TGTGCCAGCAGCCGGGTGGGGAACCTTGGCTACACCTTC

V gene: TRBV4-3
J gene: TRBJ2-1
clone size: few
D gene: .
CDR3 protein: CASSQSRLRGGEQFF
CDR3 DNA: TGCGCCAGCAGCCAAAGTAGACTCAGGGGAGGGGAGCAGTTCTTC

V gene: TRBV7-2
J gene: TRBJ1-2
clone size: many
D gene: TRBD1
CDR3 protein: CASSPWTGPLYGYTF
CDR3 DNA: TGTGCCAGCAGCCCATGGACAGGGCCCCTCTATGGCTACACCTTC

V gene: TRBV27
J gene: TRBJ2-1
clone size: .
D gene: TRBD2
CDR3 protein: CASSLVTSGPNEQFF
CDR3 DNA: TGTGCCAGCAGTTTAGTAACTAGCGGGCCCAATGAGCAGTTCTTC

V gene: TRBV5-3
J gene: TRBJ2-1
clone size: .
D gene: .
CDR3 protein: CARSLIGHGYNEQFF
CDR3 DNA: TGTGCCAGAAGCCTTATCGGTCATGGGTACAATGAGCAGTTCTTC

V gene: TRBV27
J gene: TRBJ1-1
clone size: .
D gene: .
CDR3 protein: CASSIQGRETEAFF
CDR3 DNA: TGTGCCAGCAGTATACAGGGTAGGGAGACTGAAGCTTTCTTT

V gene: TRBV9
J gene: TRBJ2-2
clone size: .
D gene: .
CDR3 protein: CASSVVSGELFF
CDR3 DNA: TGTGCCAGCAGCGTAGTGAGCGGGGAGCTGTTTTTT

V gene: TRBV5-1
J gene: TRBJ2-1
clone size: many
D gene: TRBD1
CDR3 protein: CASTSQGAGNEQFF
CDR3 DNA: TGCGCCAGCACTAGTCAGGGGGCAGGGAATGAGCAGTTCTTC

V gene: TRBV2
J gene: TRBJ2-7
clone size: .
D gene: .
CDR3 protein: CASSEEGEQYF
CDR3 DNA: TGTGCCAGCAGTGAAGAAGGCGAGCAGTACTTC

V gene: TRBV28
J gene: TRBJ1-1
clone size: .
D gene: .
CDR3 protein: CASRKGRRNTEAFF
CDR3 DNA: TGTGCCAGCAGAAAAGGGAGGCGGAACACTGAAGCTTTCTTT

V gene: TRBV6-9
J gene: TRBJ1-4
clone size: .
D gene: .
CDR3 protein: CASRGGAATNEKLFF
CDR3 DNA: TGTGCCAGCAGGGGGGGGGCTGCAACTAATGAAAAACTGTTTTTT

V gene: TRBV11-1
J gene: TRBJ1-1
clone size: .
D gene: .
CDR3 protein: CASSPGSGDGTEAFF
CDR3 DNA: TGTGCCAGCAGCCCTGGCTCAGGGGACGGCACTGAAGCTTTCTTT

V gene: TRBV18
J gene: TRBJ2-2
clone size: .
D gene: .
CDR3 protein: CASSWGSAAGTTGELFF
CDR3 DNA: TGTGCCAGCTCATGGGGATCCGCGGCAGGGACCACCGGGGAGCTGTTTTTT

V gene: TRBV5-4
J gene: TRBJ2-3
clone size: .
D gene: .
CDR3 protein: CASSLPITDTQYF
CDR3 DNA: TGTGCCAGCAGCCTACCAATCACAGATACGCAGTATTTT

V gene: TRBV19
J gene: TRBJ2-4
clone size: .
D gene: .
CDR3 protein: CASSIGQVLLAKNIQYF
CDR3 DNA: TGTGCCAGTAGTATAGGACAGGTCCTATTAGCCAAAAACATTCAGTACTTC

V gene: TRBV11-2
J gene: TRBJ2-1
clone size: .
D gene: .
CDR3 protein: CASSLGRAGNNEQFF
CDR3 DNA: TGTGCCAGCAGCTTAGGCAGGGCGGGGAACAATGAGCAGTTCTTC

V gene: TRBV9
J gene: TRBJ1-1
clone size: few
D gene: .
CDR3 protein: CASSVGGNMNTEAFF
CDR3 DNA: TGTGCCAGCAGCGTAGGGGGCAACATGAACACTGAAGCTTTCTTT

V gene: TRBV20-1
J gene: TRBJ2-3
clone size: few
D gene: .
CDR3 protein: CSANLGDTQYF
CDR3 DNA: TGCAGTGCTAACTTAGGAGATACGCAGTATTTT

V gene: TRBV11-2
J gene: TRBJ2-5
clone size: .
D gene: .
CDR3 protein: CASSLAGAATQYF
CDR3 DNA: TGTGCCAGCAGCTTAGCAGGGGCGGCGACCCAGTACTTC